This T cell receptor (beta chain) originates from a study of blood T cell repertoires in COVID-19. Background on the study: PBMCs, B-cell-depleted T cells, or T cells were the source of the cDNA or gDNA that made up the material.

The CDR3 runs 17 residues. CDR1 GTSNPN and CDR2 SVGIG come from the germline V gene (reference sequence). V lost 5 bases and J lost 0; bases outside the gene matches: 9. Sequencing used immunoSEQ multiplex PCR; TCRdb keeps in-frame clones, though not all of them. The repertoire consists of some 150,000 clones, with about nine tenths occurring once and the leading ten covering approximately 40%. The specimen was peripheral blood. The origin of this receptor is a man in his fifties or sixties who had recovered from COVID-19. The gene calls are TRBV30 and TRBJ2-4, with 11 nucleotides matching TRBD1. Here the CDR3 reads CAWAPGTGGLAKNIQYF. The DNA for the CDR3 is TGTGCCTGGGCCCCCGGGACAGGGGGTTTAGCCAAAAACATTCAGTACTTC.